The rows below give T cell receptor beta chains drawn from one sample of a study of blood T cell repertoires in COVID-19. Here immunoSEQ multiplex PCR was the method, and the copy in TCRdb shows in-frame clones only, minus some. This sample has about 77,000 clones, with roughly 80% found just once. Sequencing was done on a sample of peripheral blood. These receptors came from a woman between 65 and 79 years old with acute or convalescent COVID-19. The CDR3 runs from the conserved cysteine through the conserved F or W. Each record gives: CDR3 protein, CDR3 DNA, D gene, V gene, clone size, J gene. The D gene is left open where the match is weak. Not all rows give a size; the values are once, few, many and, for expanded clones, a class.

cdr3_aa: CASSIGHGSSYEQYF
cdr3_nt: TGTGCCAGTAGTATCGGGCACGGGAGCTCCTACGAGCAGTACTTC
d_call: NA
v_call: TRBV19
clone_size: NA
j_call: TRBJ2-7

cdr3_aa: CASSPRVRAGGSETQYF
cdr3_nt: TGTGCCAGCAGCCCTCGGGTCAGAGCAGGGGGGTCAGAGACCCAGTACTTC
d_call: NA
v_call: TRBV11-3
clone_size: NA
j_call: TRBJ2-5

cdr3_aa: CASSFTPGQGPYNEQFF
cdr3_nt: TGTGCCAGTAGTTTTACTCCGGGACAGGGACCCTACAATGAGCAGTTCTTC
d_call: TRBD1
v_call: TRBV19
clone_size: once
j_call: TRBJ2-1

cdr3_aa: CASSPNGGSVYEQYF
cdr3_nt: TGTGCCAGCAGCCCTAACGGGGGTAGCGTCTACGAGCAGTACTTC
d_call: NA
v_call: TRBV7-6
clone_size: NA
j_call: TRBJ2-7

cdr3_aa: CASRRQGAFGDEQYF
cdr3_nt: TGTGCCAGCAGGCGACAGGGGGCTTTTGGTGACGAGCAGTACTTC
d_call: TRBD1
v_call: TRBV27
clone_size: few
j_call: TRBJ2-7

cdr3_aa: CASRQGAHGYTF
cdr3_nt: TGTGCCAGCAGACAGGGGGCGCATGGCTACACCTTC
d_call: TRBD1
v_call: TRBV12-3/TRBV12-4
clone_size: NA
j_call: TRBJ1-2

cdr3_aa: CASSLPAGETQYF
cdr3_nt: TGTGCCAGCAGTTTACCCGCCGGAGAGACCCAGTACTTC
d_call: NA
v_call: TRBV12-3/TRBV12-4
clone_size: NA
j_call: TRBJ2-5

cdr3_aa: CATSSPGEGYGYTF
cdr3_nt: TGTGCCACCAGCTCCCCAGGGGAGGGCTATGGCTACACCTTC
d_call: NA
v_call: TRBV15
clone_size: NA
j_call: TRBJ1-2

cdr3_aa: CASSVVGGLGNTIYF
cdr3_nt: TGTGCCAGCAGCGTAGTGGGAGGCCTTGGAAACACCATATATTTT
d_call: NA
v_call: TRBV9
clone_size: NA
j_call: TRBJ1-3

cdr3_aa: CASSLDPGSIETQYF
cdr3_nt: TGTGCCAGCAGCTTAGATCCTGGGAGTATAGAGACCCAGTACTTC
d_call: NA
v_call: TRBV7-2
clone_size: NA
j_call: TRBJ2-5

cdr3_aa: CASSLRGDSYGYTF
cdr3_nt: TGTGCCAGCAGCCTAAGGGGGGACAGCTATGGCTACACCTTC
d_call: TRBD1
v_call: TRBV14
clone_size: NA
j_call: TRBJ1-2

cdr3_aa: CASSQERAETGIIYGYTF
cdr3_nt: TGCGCCAGCAGCCAAGAGAGGGCGGAGACAGGCATCATCTATGGCTACACCTTC
d_call: NA
v_call: TRBV4-3
clone_size: NA
j_call: TRBJ1-2

cdr3_aa: CASSVAGTGGETQYF
cdr3_nt: TGTGCCAGCAGCGTAGCGGGAACAGGGGGAGAGACCCAGTACTTC
d_call: TRBD1
v_call: TRBV9
clone_size: NA
j_call: TRBJ2-5

cdr3_aa: CASSPLGGAQSEAFF
cdr3_nt: TGTGCCAGCAGCCCACTGGGGGGGGCGCAGTCTGAAGCTTTCTTT
d_call: NA
v_call: TRBV3-1/TRBV3-2
clone_size: NA
j_call: TRBJ1-1

cdr3_aa: CASSVWSSGANVLTF
cdr3_nt: TGTGCCAGTAGTGTATGGAGCTCTGGGGCCAACGTCCTGACTTTC
d_call: NA
v_call: TRBV19
clone_size: NA
j_call: TRBJ2-6

cdr3_aa: CASSPHQAPNTGELFF
cdr3_nt: TGTGCCAGCAGCCCGCACCAGGCACCGAACACCGGGGAGCTGTTTTTT
d_call: NA
v_call: TRBV7-2
clone_size: NA
j_call: TRBJ2-2

cdr3_aa: CASRPTVQETQYF
cdr3_nt: TGTGCCAGCAGGCCTACAGTTCAAGAGACCCAGTACTTC
d_call: NA
v_call: TRBV2
clone_size: few
j_call: TRBJ2-5

cdr3_aa: CASSLAGDNSPLHF
cdr3_nt: TGTGCCAGCAGCCTGGCAGGGGACAATTCACCCCTCCACTTT
d_call: NA
v_call: TRBV3-1/TRBV3-2
clone_size: few
j_call: TRBJ1-6

cdr3_aa: CASSYRSNQPQHF
cdr3_nt: TGTGCCAGCAGTTACCGTAGCAATCAGCCCCAGCATTTT
d_call: NA
v_call: TRBV6-5
clone_size: few
j_call: TRBJ1-5

cdr3_aa: CATSGTSNQPQHF
cdr3_nt: TGTGCCACTTCCGGGACAAGCAATCAGCCCCAGCATTTT
d_call: NA
v_call: TRBV6-5
clone_size: NA
j_call: TRBJ1-5

cdr3_aa: CASSPSSNYGYTF
cdr3_nt: TGTGCCAGCTCACCATCTAGTAACTATGGCTACACCTTC
d_call: NA
v_call: TRBV18
clone_size: NA
j_call: TRBJ1-2

cdr3_aa: CASSQAVAGDEAFF
cdr3_nt: TGCGCCAGCAGCCAAGCTGTGGCGGGGGATGAAGCTTTCTTT
d_call: NA
v_call: TRBV4-1
clone_size: NA
j_call: TRBJ1-1

cdr3_aa: CASSQDPGAGNTIYF
cdr3_nt: TGCGCCAGCAGCCAAGATCCCGGGGCTGGAAACACCATATATTTT
d_call: NA
v_call: TRBV4-1
clone_size: NA
j_call: TRBJ1-3